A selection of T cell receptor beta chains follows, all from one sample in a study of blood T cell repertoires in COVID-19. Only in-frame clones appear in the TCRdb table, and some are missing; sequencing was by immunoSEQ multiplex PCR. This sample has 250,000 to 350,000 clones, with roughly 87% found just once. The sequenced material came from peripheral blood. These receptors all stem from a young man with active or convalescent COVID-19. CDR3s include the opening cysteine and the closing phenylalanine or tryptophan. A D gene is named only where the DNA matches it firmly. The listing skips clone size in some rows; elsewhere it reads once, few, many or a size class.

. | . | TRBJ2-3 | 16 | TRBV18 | TGTGCCAGCTCACCACCGAGGAACAGGGTCACAGATACGCAGTATTTT | CASSPPRNRVTDTQYF
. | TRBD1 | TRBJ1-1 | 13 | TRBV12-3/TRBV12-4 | TGTGCCAGTAATCCAACCCGGGACAGTGAAGCTTTCTTT | CASNPTRDSEAFF
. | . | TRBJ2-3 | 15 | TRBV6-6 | TGTGCCAGCAGACTACGCTCCGTTTTGACAGATACGCAGTATTTT | CASRLRSVLTDTQYF
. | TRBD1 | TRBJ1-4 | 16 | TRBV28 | TGTGCCAGCAGCCTCTCGGGGACAGGGCTTAATGAAAAACTGTTTTTT | CASSLSGTGLNEKLFF
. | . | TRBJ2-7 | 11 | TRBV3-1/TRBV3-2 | TGTGCCAGCAGCCTCGGGGACGAGCAGTACTTC | CASSLGDEQYF
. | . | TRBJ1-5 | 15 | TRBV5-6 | TGTGCCAGCAGCTTAATGACAGTGGGAAATCAGCCCCAGCATTTT | CASSLMTVGNQPQHF
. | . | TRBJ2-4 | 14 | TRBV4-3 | TGCGCCAGCAGCCAGGGGCGGGGTCGGGACATTCAGTACTTC | CASSQGRGRDIQYF
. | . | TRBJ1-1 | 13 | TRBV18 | TGTGCCAGCTCGCCAGATTTACAGGGCGAAGCTTTCTTT | CASSPDLQGEAFF
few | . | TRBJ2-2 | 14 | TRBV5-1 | TGCGCCAGTACTGAGGGGAGGTTGGCCGGGGAGCTGTTTTTT | CASTEGRLAGELFF
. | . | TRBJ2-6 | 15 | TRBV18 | TGTGCCAGCTCTCCTCGGGGGTCTGGGGCCAACGTCCTGACTTTC | CASSPRGSGANVLTF